One sample yielded the 14 T cell receptor beta chains listed below, sequenced in a study of T cells in Graves' hyperthyroidism and ophthalmopathy. Amplification yielded TCR beta CDR3 regions, with RNA transcripts as the source. First-round RT-PCR of the TCR CDR3 relied on the HTBI primer set. TCRdb re-analysed the multiplex PCR reads in MiXCR, keeping a single row per CDR3 protein. The sample has fewer than 500,000 distinct CDR3 sequences, roughly 15% seen once. The sequenced material came from blood. These TCRs come from a woman between 25 and 40 years old with Graves' ophthalmopathy.

This clonotype was detected ten times or more. CDR3 region: CASSFQGTGKNIQYF. The DNA for the CDR3 is TGTGCCAGCAGTTTCCAAGGGACAGGGAAAAACATTCAGTACTTC. The rearrangement uses TRBV27 and TRBJ2-4; TRBD1 aligns across 9 bases. Germline V gene data show CDR1 as MNHEY and CDR2 as SMNVEV (reference sequence). The V gene end was trimmed by 3 bases and the J gene end by 4 bases; junction bases not matched to a gene: 4. CDR3 length: 15 residues.

The sample holds many counts of this clonotype. This sequence joins TRBV18 and TRBJ2-5; 10 bases map to TRBD1. V lost 3 bases and J lost 12; bases outside the gene matches: 10. Germline CDR1 reads KGHSH; CDR2 reads LQKENI. The CDR3 sequence is 14 residues long. The CDR3 coding sequence is TGTGCCAGCTCACCCACGGGACAGGGGTTAGTGGAGTACTTC. Its translation is CASSPTGQGLVEYF.

This clonotype was detected many times. The chain couples TRBV11-2 to TRBJ1-5; 10 bases fit TRBD1. Germline V gene lookup returns CDR1 SGHAT and CDR2 FQNNGV. Losses at the gene ends were 1 base for V and 2 bases for J; bases not matched to a gene: 5. This CDR3 comprises 17 residues. In DNA, the CDR3 is TGTGCCAGCAGCTTAGCGGAGACAGGGGGCGGCAATCAGCCCCAGCATTTT. Its translation is CASSLAETGGGNQPQHF.

Points on this clonotype: An end of the junction does not agree with germline; a read error may underlie this. The chain couples TRBV29-1 to TRBJ2-1; 8 bases are shared with TRBD2. This CDR3 region has 14 residues. Germline lookup yields CDR1 SQVTM and CDR2 ANQGSEA. The CDR3, as DNA: TGCAACGTTGACGGGGGGGCATCCTACAATGAGCAGTTCTTC. Residues: CNVDGGASYNEQFF.

This clonotype was observed a handful of times. The CDR3: CASRDLTGNTEAFF. The CDR3 DNA follows: TGCGCCAGCAGGGACCTTACAGGGAACACTGAAGCTTTCTTT. The gene calls are TRBV5-1 and TRBJ1-1; D might be TRBD1 (5 bases). This CDR3 spans 14 amino acids. V was shortened by 5 bases and J by 1 base, with 12 bases between the two germline ends. The germline V gene encodes CDR1 SGHRS and CDR2 YFSETQ.

This clonotype was detected a few times. V usage is TRBV29-1 and J usage is TRBJ2-1; perhaps TRBD1 as D (6 bases). CDR3 size: 15 residues. V lost 6 bases, J lost 3 bases, and 18 bases lay in between. Germline assignment: CDR1 SQVTM and CDR2 ANQGSEA. DNA for the CDR3: TGCAGCGTAGATCCACACTGGGGGCTCTACAATGAGCAGTTCTTC. Translating it yields CSVDPHWGLYNEQFF.

This clonotype was detected ten times or more. V is TRBV20-1 and J is TRBJ2-5; TRBD2 might be the D (7 bases). This CDR3 comprises 13 residues. CDR1 is DFQATT and CDR2 is SNEGSKA in the germline V gene (reference sequence). Trimming removed 3 bases from V and 5 bases from J, with 13 bases in between. The CDR3: CSASRGAWETQYF. CDR3 DNA: TGCAGTGCTAGTCGGGGGGCGTGGGAGACCCAGTACTTC.

There are many counts of this clonotype. V usage is TRBV5-1 and J usage is TRBJ1-2; TRBD1 aligns across 9 bases. Germline V gene sequence: CDR1 SGHRS, CDR2 YFSETQ. J lost 6 bases, V lost 4 bases, and 7 bases had no gene match. The CDR3 is 14 residues long. CDR3 sequence: CASSLSGTGNGYTF. CDR3 DNA: TGCGCCAGCAGCCTATCCGGGACAGGGAATGGCTACACCTTC.

The chain is built from TRBV12-3 or TRBV12-4 and TRBJ2-3; TRBD2 matches 12 bases. Trimming cost V 4 bases and J 2 bases; bases outside gene matches: 4. This CDR3 comprises 16 residues. The CDR3 loop reads CASSSLAGGPTDTQYF. The CDR3 bases are TGTGCCAGCAGTTCACTAGCGGGGGGCCCCACAGATACGCAGTATTTT.

There are many counts of this clonotype. The chain uses TRBV6-5 and TRBJ1-5; no clear D. The CDR3 runs to 14 residues. The germline V gene encodes CDR1 MNHEY and CDR2 SVGAGI. The V and J ends lost 0 bases and 8 bases respectively, with 11 bases between them. As DNA, the CDR3 is TGTGCCAGCAGTTACTCGGCGGTACACAAGCCCCAGCATTTT. This sequence encodes CASSYSAVHKPQHF.

In its sample, this clonotype was seen many times. CDR3 residues: CATSEPTRGEQFF. CDR3 DNA sequence: TGTGCCACCAGTGAGCCCACCAGGGGGGAGCAGTTCTTC. The V call is TRBV24-1, the J call TRBJ2-1; the match to TRBD1 covers 7 bases. The V and J ends lost 4 bases and 10 bases, in that order; junction bases with no gene match: 6. Germline V gives CDR1 KGHDR, CDR2 SFDVKD. The CDR3 totals 13 residues.

Ten or more counts support this clonotype. V usage is TRBV12-3 or TRBV12-4 and J usage is TRBJ2-7; D ambiguous. The ends were cut back, 6 bases at V and 0 bases at J, with 15 bases in the middle. This CDR3 region has 15 residues. The CDR3 DNA is TGTGCCAGCAGCGATCCTGGTAGTAACTCCTACGAGCAGTACTTC. Translating gives CASSDPGSNSYEQYF.

This clonotype appeared many times. The chain uses TRBV2 and TRBJ1-2; D is unresolved. Germline-derived CDR1 and CDR2 are SNHLY and FYNNEI. The V end lost 8 bases, the J end lost 8 bases, and 18 bases lay between the germline ends. This CDR3 spans 13 amino acids. CDR3 DNA sequence: TGTGCCAGCCCGCTTTCTTTCCTGTGGGGCTACACCTTC. This gives the protein CASPLSFLWGYTF.

Ten or more counts support this clonotype. The chain has TRBV7-8 and TRBJ2-1, with 9 bases aligning to TRBD2. V lost 4 bases and J lost 6; bases outside the gene matches: 10. This CDR3 contains 16 residues. Germline CDR1 is SGHVS and CDR2 is FQNEAQ. CDR3 nucleotide sequence: TGTGCCAGCAGCTGGAGGGCGGGGGGGCCCCTCAATGAGCAGTTCTTC. Translation gives CASSWRAGGPLNEQFF.